These 3 T cell receptor beta chains were sequenced from one sample in a study of blood T cell repertoires in COVID-19 (dated by TCRdb to 2020 to 2022). Libraries were prepared through the immunoSEQ multiplex PCR assay. TCRdb's version of the immuneACCESS table is confined to in-frame rearrangements and falls short of the full clone set. An unresolved V gene accounts for under half of the shortfall where checked; the remainder is of unknown origin. This sample gives some 200,000 clones in total; approximately 80% of them show up just once. About 13% of the sample goes to the ten largest clones. The sample consisted of peripheral blood. These receptors originate from a human donor in a cohort sampled during active COVID-19.

The CDR3 region is CASSGRVPGQGAPLHF. CDR3 bases: TGTGCCAGCAGCGGACGGGTCCCGGGACAGGGCGCACCCCTCCACTTT. The rearrangement links TRBV9 to TRBJ1-6, with TRBD1 matching 9 bases. Germline CDR1 and CDR2: SGDLS and YYNGEE. V lost 3 bases, J lost 11 bases, and 12 bases stayed unmatched. The length of the CDR3 is 16 residues.

The chain joins TRBV15 to TRBJ1-2, with D possibly TRBD1 on 5 matching bases. Germline CDR1 LNHNV, CDR2 YYDKDF (reference sequence). This CDR3 has 15 residues. Trimming left V 0 bases short and J 6 bases short, with 14 bases between. DNA of the CDR3: TGTGCCACCAGCAGAGATCGGAGCCAGGGTCATGGCTACACCTTC. It translates to CATSRDRSQGHGYTF. Together with reference TRBV15 and TRBJ1-2, the CDR3 gives the full variable domain: DAMVIQNPRYQVTQFGKPVTLSCSQTLNHNVMYWYQQKSSQAPKLLFHYYDKDFNNEADTPDNFQSRRPNTSFCFLDIRSPGLGDTAMYLCATSRDRSQGHGYTFGSGTRLTVV.

This clone was recorded only once. This chain connects TRBV29-1 to TRBJ1-6; weak D call: TRBD1 (6 bases). V lost 6 bases and J 9 bases, leaving 15 bases between the germline ends. There are 13 residues in the CDR3. CDR1 is SQVTM and CDR2 is ANQGSEA in the germline V gene. The CDR3 sequence is CSVLQGRGSPLHF. The CDR3 DNA is TGCAGCGTCCTACAGGGAAGGGGTTCACCCCTCCACTTT.